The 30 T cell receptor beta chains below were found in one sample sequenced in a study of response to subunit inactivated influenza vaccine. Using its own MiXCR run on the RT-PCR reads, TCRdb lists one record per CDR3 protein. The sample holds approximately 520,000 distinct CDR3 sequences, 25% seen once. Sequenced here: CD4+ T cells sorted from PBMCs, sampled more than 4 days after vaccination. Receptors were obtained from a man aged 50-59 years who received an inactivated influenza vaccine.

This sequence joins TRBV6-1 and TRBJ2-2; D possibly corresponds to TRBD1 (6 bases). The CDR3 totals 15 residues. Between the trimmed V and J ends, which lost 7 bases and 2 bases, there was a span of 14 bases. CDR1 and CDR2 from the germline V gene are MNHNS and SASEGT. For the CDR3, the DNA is TGTGCCAGCAATCCTAACAGGGAAAACACCGGGGAGCTGTTTTTT. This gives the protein CASNPNRENTGELFF.

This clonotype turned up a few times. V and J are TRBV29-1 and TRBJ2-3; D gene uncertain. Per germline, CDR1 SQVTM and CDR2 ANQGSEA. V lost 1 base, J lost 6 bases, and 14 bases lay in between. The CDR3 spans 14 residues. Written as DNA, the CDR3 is TGCAGCGTTGAAGTGTTCGGGCGTCTTGATACGCAGTATTTT. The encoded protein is CSVEVFGRLDTQYF.

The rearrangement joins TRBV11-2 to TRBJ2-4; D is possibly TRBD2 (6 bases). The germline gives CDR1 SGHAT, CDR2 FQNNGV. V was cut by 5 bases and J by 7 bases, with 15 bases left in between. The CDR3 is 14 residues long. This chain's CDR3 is CASSPTISGNIQYF. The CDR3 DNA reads TGTGCCAGCAGCCCGACAATAAGCGGGAACATTCAGTACTTC.

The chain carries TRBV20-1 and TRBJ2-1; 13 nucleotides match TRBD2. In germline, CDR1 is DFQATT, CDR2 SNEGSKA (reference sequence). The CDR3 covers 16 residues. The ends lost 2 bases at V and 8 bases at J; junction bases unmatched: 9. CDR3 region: CSARKTSGRASDEQFF. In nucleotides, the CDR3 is TGCAGTGCTAGAAAAACTAGCGGGAGGGCCTCAGATGAGCAGTTCTTC.

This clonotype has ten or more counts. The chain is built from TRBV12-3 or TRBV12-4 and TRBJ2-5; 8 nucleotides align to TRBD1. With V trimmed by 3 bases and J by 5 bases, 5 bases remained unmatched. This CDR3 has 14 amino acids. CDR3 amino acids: CASSLPGGEETQYF. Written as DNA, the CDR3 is TGTGCCAGCAGTTTGCCAGGGGGCGAGGAGACCCAGTACTTC.

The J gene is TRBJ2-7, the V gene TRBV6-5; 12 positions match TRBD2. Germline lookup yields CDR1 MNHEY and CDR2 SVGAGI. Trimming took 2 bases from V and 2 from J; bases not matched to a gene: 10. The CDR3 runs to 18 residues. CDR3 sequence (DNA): TGTGCCAGCAGTTACCCATGGACTAGCGGGGAGGGGACCTACGAGCAGTACTTC. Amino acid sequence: CASSYPWTSGEGTYEQYF.

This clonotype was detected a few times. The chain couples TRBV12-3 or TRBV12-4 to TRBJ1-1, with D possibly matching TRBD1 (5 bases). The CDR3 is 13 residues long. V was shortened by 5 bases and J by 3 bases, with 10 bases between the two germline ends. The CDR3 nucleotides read TGTGCCAGCAGTGCAGGGTTTGACACTGAAGCTTTCTTT. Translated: CASSAGFDTEAFF.

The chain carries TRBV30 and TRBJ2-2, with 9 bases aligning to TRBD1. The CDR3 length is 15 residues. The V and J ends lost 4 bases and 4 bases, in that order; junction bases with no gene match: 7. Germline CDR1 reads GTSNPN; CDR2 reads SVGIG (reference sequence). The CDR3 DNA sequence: TGTGCCTGGAATTCGGGGACAGGGATCACCGGGGAGCTGTTTTTT. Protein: CAWNSGTGITGELFF.

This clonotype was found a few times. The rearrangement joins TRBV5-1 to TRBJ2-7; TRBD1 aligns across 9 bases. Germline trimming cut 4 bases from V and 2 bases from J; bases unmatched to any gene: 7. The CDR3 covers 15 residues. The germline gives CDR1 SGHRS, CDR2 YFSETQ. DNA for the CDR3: TGCGCCAGCAGCCCGGGGGACAGGGACACCTACGAGCAGTACTTC. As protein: CASSPGDRDTYEQYF.

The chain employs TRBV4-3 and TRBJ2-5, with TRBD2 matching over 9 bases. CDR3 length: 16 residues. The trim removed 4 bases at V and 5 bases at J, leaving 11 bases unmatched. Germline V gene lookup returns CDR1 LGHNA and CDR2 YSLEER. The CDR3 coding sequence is TGCGCCAGCAGCCCTACCCGGCTAGCGGGAATTGAGACCCAGTACTTC. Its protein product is CASSPTRLAGIETQYF.

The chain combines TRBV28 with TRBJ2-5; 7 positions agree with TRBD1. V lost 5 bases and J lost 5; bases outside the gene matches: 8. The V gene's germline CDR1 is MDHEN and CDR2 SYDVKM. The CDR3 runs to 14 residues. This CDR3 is CASSETGMLETQYF. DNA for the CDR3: TGTGCCAGCAGTGAGACAGGGATGTTGGAGACCCAGTACTTC.

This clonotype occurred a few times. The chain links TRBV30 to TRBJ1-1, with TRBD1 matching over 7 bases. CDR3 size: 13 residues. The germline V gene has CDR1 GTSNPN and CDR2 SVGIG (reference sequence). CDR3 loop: CAGTRDRAGEAFF. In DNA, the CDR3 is TGTGCTGGTACACGAGACAGGGCGGGTGAAGCTTTCTTT.

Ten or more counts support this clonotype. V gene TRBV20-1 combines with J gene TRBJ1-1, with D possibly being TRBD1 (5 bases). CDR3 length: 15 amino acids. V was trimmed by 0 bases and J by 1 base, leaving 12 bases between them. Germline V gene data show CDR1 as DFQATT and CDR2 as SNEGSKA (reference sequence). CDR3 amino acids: CSARDFFQGNTEAFF. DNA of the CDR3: TGCAGTGCTAGAGATTTTTTCCAGGGGAACACTGAAGCTTTCTTT.

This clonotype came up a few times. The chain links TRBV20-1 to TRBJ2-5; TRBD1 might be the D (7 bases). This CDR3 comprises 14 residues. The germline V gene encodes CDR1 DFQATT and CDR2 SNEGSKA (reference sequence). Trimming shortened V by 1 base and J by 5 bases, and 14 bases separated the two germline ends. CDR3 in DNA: TGCAGTGCTAGAGGGAGGGGGCGTGGGGAGACCCAGTACTTC. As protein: CSARGRGRGETQYF.

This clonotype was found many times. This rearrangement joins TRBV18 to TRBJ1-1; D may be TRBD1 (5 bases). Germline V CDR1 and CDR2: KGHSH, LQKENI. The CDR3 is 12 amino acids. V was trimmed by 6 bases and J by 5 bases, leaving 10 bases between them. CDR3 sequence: CASSRGLTEAFF. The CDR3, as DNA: TGTGCCAGCTCCCGGGGGTTAACTGAAGCTTTCTTT.

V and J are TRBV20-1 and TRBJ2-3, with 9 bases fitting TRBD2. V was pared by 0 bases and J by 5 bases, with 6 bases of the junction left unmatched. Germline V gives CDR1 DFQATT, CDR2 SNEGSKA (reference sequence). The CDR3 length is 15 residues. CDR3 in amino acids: CSAREPSGAGDTQYF. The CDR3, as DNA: TGCAGTGCTAGAGAACCTAGCGGGGCGGGAGATACGCAGTATTTT.

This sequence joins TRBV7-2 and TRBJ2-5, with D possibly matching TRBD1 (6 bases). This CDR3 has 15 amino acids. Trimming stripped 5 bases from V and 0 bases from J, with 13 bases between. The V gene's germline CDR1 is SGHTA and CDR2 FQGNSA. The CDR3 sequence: CASSPQTGNQETQYF. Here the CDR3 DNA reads TGTGCCAGCAGCCCTCAGACAGGAAACCAAGAGACCCAGTACTTC.

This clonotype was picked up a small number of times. The CDR3 region is CASSPTTQGEQYF. The CDR3 DNA sequence: TGTGCCAGCAGCCCTACTACCCAGGGCGAGCAGTACTTC. The V and J genes are TRBV3-1 and TRBJ2-7; TRBD1 might be the D (5 bases). Germline V gene sequence: CDR1 LGHDT, CDR2 YNNKEL (reference sequence). Trimming removed 4 bases from V and 6 bases from J, with 13 bases in between. The CDR3 covers 13 residues.

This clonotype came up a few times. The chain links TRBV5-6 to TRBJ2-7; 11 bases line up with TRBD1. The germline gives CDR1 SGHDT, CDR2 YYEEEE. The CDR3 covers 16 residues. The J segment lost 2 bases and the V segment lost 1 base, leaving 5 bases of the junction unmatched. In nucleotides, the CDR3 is TGTGCCAGCAGCTTGCCGGGACAGGGGGTGACCTACGAGCAGTACTTC. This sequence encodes CASSLPGQGVTYEQYF.

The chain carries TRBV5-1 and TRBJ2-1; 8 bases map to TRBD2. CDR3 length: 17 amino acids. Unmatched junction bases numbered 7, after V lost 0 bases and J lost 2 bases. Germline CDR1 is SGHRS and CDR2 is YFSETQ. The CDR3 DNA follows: TGCGCCAGCAGCTTGGCCTTGACGGGAGGGCCCTACAATGAGCAGTTCTTC. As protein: CASSLALTGGPYNEQFF. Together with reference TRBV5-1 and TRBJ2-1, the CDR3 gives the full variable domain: KAGVTQTPRYLIKTRGQQVTLSCSPISGHRSVSWYQQTPGQGLQFLFEYFSETQRNKGNFPGRFSGRQFSNSRSEMNVSTLELGDSALYLCASSLALTGGPYNEQFFGPGTRLTVL.

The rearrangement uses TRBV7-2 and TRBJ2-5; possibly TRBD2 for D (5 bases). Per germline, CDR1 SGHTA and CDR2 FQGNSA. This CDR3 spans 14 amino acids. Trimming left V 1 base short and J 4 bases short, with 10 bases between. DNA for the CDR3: TGTGCCAGCAGCTTAGGGTTTGGACTAGAGACCCAGTACTTC. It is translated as CASSLGFGLETQYF.

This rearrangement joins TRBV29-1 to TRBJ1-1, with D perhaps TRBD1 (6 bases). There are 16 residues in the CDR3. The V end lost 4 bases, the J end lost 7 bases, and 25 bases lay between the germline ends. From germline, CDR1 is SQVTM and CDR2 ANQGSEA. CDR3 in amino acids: CSVAGARQGIFDEAFF. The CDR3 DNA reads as TGCAGCGTTGCGGGTGCGCGGCAGGGGATTTTTGATGAAGCTTTCTTT.

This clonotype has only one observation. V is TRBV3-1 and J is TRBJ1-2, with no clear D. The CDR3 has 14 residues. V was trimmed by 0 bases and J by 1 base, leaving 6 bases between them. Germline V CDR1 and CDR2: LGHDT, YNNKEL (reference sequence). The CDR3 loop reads CASSQEEFNYGYTF. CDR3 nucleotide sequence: TGTGCCAGCAGCCAAGAGGAGTTTAACTATGGCTACACCTTC.

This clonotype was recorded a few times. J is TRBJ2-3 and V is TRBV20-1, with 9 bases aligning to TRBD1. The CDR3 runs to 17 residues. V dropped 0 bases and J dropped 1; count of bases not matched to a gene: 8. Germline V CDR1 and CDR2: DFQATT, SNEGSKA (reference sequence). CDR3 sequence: CSARDRTGVGGTDTQYF. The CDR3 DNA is TGCAGTGCTAGAGACCGGACAGGGGTAGGGGGCACAGATACGCAGTATTTT.

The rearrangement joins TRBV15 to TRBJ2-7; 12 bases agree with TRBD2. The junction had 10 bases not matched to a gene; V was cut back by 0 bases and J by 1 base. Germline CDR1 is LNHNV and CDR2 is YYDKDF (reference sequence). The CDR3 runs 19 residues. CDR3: CATSREFARLAGESYEQYF. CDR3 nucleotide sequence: TGTGCCACCAGCAGAGAGTTTGCGCGACTAGCGGGAGAATCCTACGAGCAGTACTTC.

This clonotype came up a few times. The CDR3 is CSARDLQGGKLFF. The CDR3 DNA sequence: TGCAGTGCTAGAGATCTGCAGGGTGGAAAACTGTTTTTT. The rearrangement joins TRBV20-1 to TRBJ1-4; a possible D gene is TRBD1 (5 bases). V lost 0 bases, J lost 10 bases, and 12 bases lay in between. This CDR3 comprises 13 residues. The germline CDR1 and CDR2 sequences are DFQATT and SNEGSKA (reference sequence).

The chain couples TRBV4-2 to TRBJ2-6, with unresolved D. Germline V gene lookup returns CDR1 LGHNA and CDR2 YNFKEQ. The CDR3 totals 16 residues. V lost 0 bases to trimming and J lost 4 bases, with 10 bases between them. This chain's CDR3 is CASSQDSSPGANVLTF. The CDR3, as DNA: TGTGCCAGCAGCCAAGATTCAAGTCCAGGGGCCAACGTCCTGACTTTC.

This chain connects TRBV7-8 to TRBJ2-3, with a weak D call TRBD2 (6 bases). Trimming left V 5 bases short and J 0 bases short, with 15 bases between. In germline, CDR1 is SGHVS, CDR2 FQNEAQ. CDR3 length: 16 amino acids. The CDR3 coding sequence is TGTGCCAGCAGCCCAGAAGCGGGCCTTAGCACAGATACGCAGTATTTT. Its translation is CASSPEAGLSTDTQYF.

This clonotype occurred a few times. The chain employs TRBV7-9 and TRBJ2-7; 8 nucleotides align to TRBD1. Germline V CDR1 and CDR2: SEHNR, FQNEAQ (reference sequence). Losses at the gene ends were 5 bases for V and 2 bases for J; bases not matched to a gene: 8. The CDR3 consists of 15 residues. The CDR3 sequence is CASSPHRGTPYEQYF. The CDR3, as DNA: TGTGCCAGCAGCCCCCACAGGGGGACTCCCTACGAGCAGTACTTC. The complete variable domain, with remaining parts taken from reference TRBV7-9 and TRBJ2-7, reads DTGVSQNPRHKITKRGQNVTFRCDPISEHNRLYWYRQTLGQGPEFLTYFQNEAQLEKSRLLSDRFSAERPKGSFSTLEIQRTEQGDSAMYLCASSPHRGTPYEQYFGPGTRLTVT.

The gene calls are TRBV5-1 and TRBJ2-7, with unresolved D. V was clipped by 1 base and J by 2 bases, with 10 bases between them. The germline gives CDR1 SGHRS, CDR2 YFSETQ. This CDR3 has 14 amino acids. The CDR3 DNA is TGCGCCAGCAGCTTGTTCGCGGCCACCTACGAGCAGTACTTC. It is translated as CASSLFAATYEQYF.